Listed below are T cell receptor beta chains from one sample, sequenced in a study of graft-versus-host responses after intestinal transplantation. Profiled with immunoSEQ multiplex PCR; TCRdb holds only in-frame clones, not every one. The sample lists about 63,000 clones; roughly nine tenths were seen once. The sequences come from ileum tissue, collected less than 400 days after transplant. These receptors originate from a human patient who received an intestinal transplant, so some T cells may come from the graft donor. Both conserved end residues are part of each CDR3. Each record gives: J gene, V gene, CDR3 protein.

j_gene: TRBJ2-1
v_gene: TRBV7-3
CDR3aa: CASSYLGQGANEQFF

j_gene: TRBJ2-1
v_gene: TRBV4-2
CDR3aa: CASSQDSDIVGEQFF

j_gene: TRBJ2-7
v_gene: TRBV2
CDR3aa: CASSDGGSSYEQYF

j_gene: TRBJ2-3
v_gene: TRBV7-9
CDR3aa: CASRGTGRTDTQYF

j_gene: TRBJ2-3
v_gene: TRBV9
CDR3aa: CASSVEGLAGGPEADTQYF

j_gene: TRBJ1-1
v_gene: TRBV7-9
CDR3aa: CASSPPRGAGTEAFF

j_gene: TRBJ2-2
v_gene: TRBV29-1
CDR3aa: CSVEDADRGNTGELFF

j_gene: TRBJ2-4
v_gene: TRBV11-2
CDR3aa: CASLNRLAKNIQYF

j_gene: TRBJ2-1
v_gene: TRBV25-1
CDR3aa: CATFDPLVNEQFF

j_gene: TRBJ1-3
v_gene: TRBV5-1
CDR3aa: CASSPRTANGNTIYF

j_gene: TRBJ1-2
v_gene: TRBV11-3
CDR3aa: CARDLDREDYGYTF

j_gene: TRBJ2-7
v_gene: TRBV7-2
CDR3aa: CASSTWGYYEQYF

j_gene: TRBJ1-2
v_gene: TRBV7-9
CDR3aa: CASSSTGSYYGYTF

j_gene: TRBJ2-7
v_gene: TRBV7-9
CDR3aa: CASSDWFYEQYF

j_gene: TRBJ2-7
v_gene: TRBV4-1
CDR3aa: CASSPFTGGGDSYEQYF

j_gene: TRBJ1-2
v_gene: TRBV5-3
CDR3aa: CAGPDRDNDGYTF

j_gene: TRBJ2-4
v_gene: TRBV4-1
CDR3aa: CASSQVHFPKNIQYF

j_gene: TRBJ1-1
v_gene: TRBV6-6
CDR3aa: CASSGQGKRANTEAFF

j_gene: TRBJ2-7
v_gene: TRBV4-1
CDR3aa: CASSQLTGQGKSEQYF

j_gene: TRBJ1-2
v_gene: TRBV6-1
CDR3aa: CASSDPDSIYGYTF